The 9 T cell receptor beta chains reported below all come from one sample, sequenced in a study of blood T cell repertoires in COVID-19. Sequencing was performed with immunoSEQ multiplex PCR; in TCRdb, only in-frame clones are kept and a portion is missing. Of fewer than 350,000 clones listed, less than 85% are singletons. Sequencing used PBMCs or T cells enriched from blood (not recorded which). The source of these receptors is a woman between 45 and 60 years old who had recovered from COVID-19.

CDR3 sequence: CASSSSGGGDTQYF. CDR3 sequence (DNA): TGTGCCAGCAGCTCCAGCGGGGGTGGAGATACGCAGTATTTT. This chain uses TRBV7-6 with TRBJ2-3; 8 nucleotides line up with TRBD2. Germline loops: CDR1 SGHVS, CDR2 FNYEAQ. The CDR3 consists of 14 residues. V was clipped by 4 bases and J by 5 bases; unmatched bases: 5.

This sequence joins TRBV30 and TRBJ2-7; TRBD1 matches at 9 bases. Germline V gives CDR1 GTSNPN, CDR2 SVGIG (reference sequence). Unmatched junction bases numbered 4, after V lost 3 bases and J lost 4 bases. The CDR3 covers 13 residues. Here the CDR3 DNA reads TGTGCCTGGAGAGACAGGGGGTTATACGAGCAGTACTTC. It translates to CAWRDRGLYEQYF. Using reference TRBV30 and TRBJ2-7 for the parts outside the CDR3, the full variable domain is SQTIHQWPATLVQPVGSPLSLECTVEGTSNPNLYWYRQAAGRGLQLLFYSVGIGQISSEVPQNLSASRPQDRQFILSSKKLLLSDSGFYLCAWRDRGLYEQYFGPGTRLTVT.

V and J are TRBV30 and TRBJ1-5; D uncertain. The CDR3 covers 14 residues. Trimming took off 3 bases at V and 6 bases at J, with 15 bases between the two ends. The germline CDR1 and CDR2 sequences are GTSNPN and SVGIG (reference sequence). CDR3 nucleotides: TGTGCCTGGAGCCGTTTATCGGGAGGTCAGCCCCAGCATTTT. Translated: CAWSRLSGGQPQHF.

The V and J genes are TRBV18 and TRBJ2-1; 9 positions match TRBD2. The CDR3 is 17 amino acids. Unmatched junction bases numbered 14, after V lost 3 bases and J lost 8 bases. CDR1 and CDR2 (germline): KGHSH, LQKENI. The CDR3 loop reads CASSPPAGTSRSYEQFF. The CDR3 DNA reads TGTGCCAGCTCACCCCCGGCTGGGACTAGCCGTAGTTATGAGCAGTTCTTC.

The V and J genes are TRBV3-1 (or the pseudogene TRBV3-2) and TRBJ1-3; no definite D call. The CDR3 covers 16 residues. V lost 2 bases, J lost 0 bases, and 11 bases lay in between. Germline CDR1 reads LGHDT; CDR2 reads YNNKEL (reference sequence). The CDR3 region is CASSQRQLNSGNTIYF. The CDR3 nucleotides are TGTGCCAGCAGCCAACGCCAACTTAACTCTGGAAACACCATATATTTT.

The chain has TRBV4-2 and TRBJ2-3, with 7 bases lining up with TRBD2. The CDR3 sequence is 17 residues long. V lost 0 bases and J lost 0; bases outside the gene matches: 6. Germline values: CDR1 LGHNA, CDR2 YNFKEQ. The CDR3 protein is CASSQEVAGASTDTQYF. The CDR3 coding sequence is TGTGCCAGCAGCCAAGAGGTCGCGGGAGCAAGCACAGATACGCAGTATTTT.

This chain links TRBV28 with TRBJ1-4, with D uncertain. Per the germline V gene, CDR1 is MDHEN and CDR2 is SYDVKM. The CDR3 covers 16 residues. Trimming took 5 bases from V and 2 from J, leaving 15 bases between them. The CDR3 region has the DNA TGTGCCAGCAGTCCGAGCCCCGGGGTCACTAATGAAAAACTGTTTTTT. It is translated as CASSPSPGVTNEKLFF.

V and J are TRBV7-2 and TRBJ1-6, with D hard to call. The CDR3 contains 16 residues. Germline CDR1 is SGHTA and CDR2 is FQGNSA. V gave up 4 bases and J gave up 0 bases, with 10 bases separating them. Here the CDR3 DNA reads TGTGCCAGCAGCTACGACCGGAGCTCCTATAATTCACCCCTCCACTTT. It translates to CASSYDRSSYNSPLHF.

The chain is built from TRBV12-3 or TRBV12-4 and TRBJ1-2; the match to TRBD1 covers 8 bases. The CDR3 has 13 amino acids. Germline trimming cut 4 bases from V and 4 bases from J; bases unmatched to any gene: 2. The CDR3 DNA follows: TGTGCCAGCAGTTACGACAGGGGCTATGGCTACACCTTC. Protein: CASSYDRGYGYTF.